This T cell receptor (beta chain) was sequenced during a study of cytotoxic CD8 clonotypes in ibrutinib-treated CLL (dated by TCRdb to the early 2020s). Concerning the study at large: In this cohort, around 15 patients were treatment-naive and approximately ten were relapsed/refractory, while about 18 had unmutated IGHV. Responses were partial in roughly 24 patients and complete in 2; after median around 68 months follow-up, 14 stayed in remission and about twelve progressed. Response samples were obtained after a median of around 11 months of treatment, with a range of roughly 6 to 36 months. On average, each sample yielded about 250,000 productive templates and roughly 95,000 productive rearrangements. Of the approximately 87 people in the trial, 25 to 30 had longitudinal samples available. Cryopreserved peripheral blood mononuclear cells were collected at three points: before therapy, at response, and at either sustained remission or disease progression.

Notes on this clone: Its binding antigen is unknown. Base qualities are missing; no much larger clone stands one base away.

Each clonotype received, on average, 10x coverage in deep resolution sequencing performed on a MiSeq, where the target depth lay between 1 in 1 million and 1 in 200,000 T cells. The immunoSEQ hsTCRB Kit was used to generate the TCR beta libraries. The published analysis was carried out like this. The data were analyzed with ImmunoSEQ Analyzer and ImmunoSEQ Data Assistant, and V, D and J gene assignments followed IMGT definitions. Clonality was computed as one minus normalized Shannon entropy of productive rearrangement frequencies, ranging from 0 to 1. Only overrepresented clonotypes making up at least 0.05% of the repertoire of each patient were included in the public clonotype analysis. Repertoires from some twelve age-matched healthy donors in immuneACCESS were used as clonality controls. Entries here come from immuneACCESS through TCRdb and include only in-frame sequences with V and J called. Some clones fail to appear in such tables; in the studies checked, an unresolved V gene covers under half of the shortfall, and the cause of the remainder is unknown. From that table come the V and J calls and clone size; the DNA was used to work out D and trimming. Counted in this sample were around 310,000 clones; 70% to 80% of them appeared once. Of the sample, more than 6% is held by the ten largest clones.

What the work shows at the level of the full study, not this receptor alone: At ibrutinib response clonality went up, during sustained remission it held steady, and at progression it dropped back toward baseline. Public clonotypes were rare and either shrank or stayed stable during treatment, and the rise in clonality at ibrutinib response reflected expansion of private clonotypes. At baseline, clonality was higher than in age-matched healthy donors and showed a strong correlation with circulating CD8+ T-cell counts. Sustained-remission and progressing patients did not have matched sampling times, and lymph node repertoires were not examined.

There are 17 amino acids in the CDR3, from cysteine to phenylalanine inclusive. The entry retains the CDR3 DNA only, 51 bases that are in frame from base 1. V is cut by 1 base and J by 5 bases, and the space between the germline ends is 19 bases. In the germline V gene, CDR1 corresponds to MNHNS and CDR2 to SASEGT. For TCR beta library preparation, roughly 2 micrograms of genomic DNA was extracted from cryopreserved PBMCs. Longitudinal blood samples from CLL patients on ibrutinib monotherapy were analyzed using high-throughput TCR beta sequencing. The patients took part in an open-label, single-center phase 2 trial of ibrutinib monotherapy.

The rearranged segments are TRBV6-1 and TRBJ2-3; TRBD2 could be the D gene, as 6 bases match. This sample comprised PBMCs, obtained before ibrutinib treatment. The sequence was obtained from a human donor with chronic lymphocytic leukemia. The sequenced DNA: TGTGCCAGCAGTGAAGGTGACGGCGGGAACGTAGTAGATACGCAGTATTTT. The translation is CASSEGDGGNVVDTQYF.